The present TCR beta chain was sequenced within a study of T-cell memory formation after mild COVID-19. TCRdb reanalysed the 5' RACE reads using MiXCR and keeps one entry per CDR3 protein. The data hold under 300,000 distinct CDR3 sequences, with about 16% observed a single time. CDR1 is MDHEN, CDR2 SYDVKM, per germline. The CDR3 has 13 amino acids. Trimming cost V 10 bases and J 1 base, with 13 bases left between them. The material sequenced was PBMCs or a T cell subset sorted from them (not recorded which). The origin of this receptor is a man aged 18 to 30 who had mild COVID-19 (a few samples of this study predate the infection). Cell type and time point are not known. J is TRBJ1-1 and V is TRBV28; TRBD1 is a possible D gene (5 bases). CDR3 DNA sequence: TGTGCCACGGACGGGGCATCGAACACTGAAGCTTTCTTT. This sequence encodes CATDGASNTEAFF.